Listed below are T cell receptor beta chains from one sample, sequenced in a study of response to subunit inactivated influenza vaccine. TCRdb itself ran the RT-PCR reads through MiXCR, one entry per CDR3 protein. Seen here are 450,000 to 600,000 distinct CDR3 sequences, 16% observed once, and the top ten hold 3% to 3.5%. The specimen was CD4+ T cells sorted from PBMCs, collected around 25 months after vaccination. The source of these receptors is a man between 50 and 75 years old who received an inactivated influenza vaccine. Each CDR3 is given with its conserved first and last residue. The D gene is left open where the match is weak. Clone size is given for some rows only: seen once, a few or many times, or a class if the clone is expanded.

TRBJ2-5 many TRBV9 - CASSGGVQETQYF TGTGCCAGCAGCGGCGGAGTCCAAGAGACCCAGTACTTC
TRBJ2-2 - TRBV20-1 TRBD1 CSAQRQGRANTGELFF TGCAGTGCTCAACGACAGGGGAGAGCGAACACCGGGGAGCTGTTTTTT
TRBJ2-7 many TRBV7-2 TRBD2 CASSLYLAASSEQYF TGTGCCAGCAGCTTGTATCTAGCGGCCTCCTCCGAGCAGTACTTC
TRBJ1-5 few TRBV20-1 - CSASRESNQPQHF TGCAGTGCTAGTAGGGAAAGCAATCAGCCCCAGCATTTT
TRBJ2-1 - TRBV9 TRBD2 CASSVVGRGAEQFF TGTGCCAGCAGCGTCGTCGGGAGGGGAGCTGAGCAGTTCTTC
TRBJ1-1 - TRBV5-1 - CASRGNRVDTEAFF TGCGCCAGCAGGGGTAACAGGGTTGACACTGAAGCTTTCTTT
TRBJ1-1 few TRBV12-3/TRBV12-4 - CASSSTAANTEAFF TGTGCCAGCAGTTCTACAGCTGCCAACACTGAAGCTTTCTTT
TRBJ2-5 many TRBV7-9 - CASSLAETQYF TGTGCCAGCAGCTTAGCAGAGACCCAGTACTTC
TRBJ2-7 few TRBV3-1 - CASSHGVTYEQYF TGTGCCAGCAGCCATGGCGTAACCTACGAGCAGTACTTC
TRBJ2-1 - TRBV7-3 - CASSPGTPSSYNEQFF TGTGCCAGCAGCCCCGGAACTCCGAGCTCCTACAATGAGCAGTTCTTC
TRBJ2-1 many TRBV28 - CASGKSGGGYNEQFF TGTGCCAGCGGAAAGAGCGGCGGCGGGTACAATGAGCAGTTCTTC
TRBJ2-7 - TRBV16 TRBD1 CASSHTGQGYEQYF TGTGCCAGCAGCCATACGGGACAGGGTTACGAGCAGTACTTC
TRBJ1-5 many TRBV20-1 - CSASWHSNQPQHF TGCAGTGCTAGCTGGCATAGCAATCAGCCCCAGCATTTT
TRBJ2-1 many TRBV21-1 - CASSHVAGVSYNEQFF TGTGCCAGCAGCCACGTAGCGGGAGTTTCCTACAATGAGCAGTTCTTC
TRBJ2-7 many TRBV4-3 TRBD2 CASSLDASGSYEQYF TGCGCCAGCAGCCTGGACGCTAGCGGCTCCTACGAGCAGTACTTC
TRBJ1-1 few TRBV24-1 TRBD1 CATSDLGDREAFF TGTGCCACCAGTGATTTGGGGGACAGGGAAGCTTTCTTT
TRBJ2-3 few TRBV6-1 - CASSEDPSDTQYF TGTGCCAGCAGTGAAGACCCCTCCGATACGCAGTATTTT
TRBJ2-1 few TRBV12-3/TRBV12-4 TRBD2 CASSLGASGHEQFF TGTGCCAGCAGTTTAGGTGCTAGCGGGCATGAGCAGTTCTTC
TRBJ2-7 - TRBV10-3 - CAISDHYEQYF TGTGCCATCAGTGACCACTACGAGCAGTACTTC
TRBJ2-2 few TRBV6-2/TRBV6-3 TRBD2 CASTLAGGPNTGELFF TGTGCCAGCACACTAGCGGGGGGTCCGAACACCGGGGAGCTGTTTTTT
TRBJ2-3 - TRBV6-1 - CASAMAVGTDTQYF TGTGCCAGCGCCATGGCGGTGGGAACAGATACGCAGTATTTT
TRBJ1-6 few TRBV7-2 - CASTIERQENNSPLHF TGTGCCAGCACCATTGAGCGGCAGGAAAATAATTCACCCCTCCACTTT
TRBJ1-5 - TRBV27 - CASSPRAGNNQPQHF TGTGCCAGCAGTCCGAGGGCGGGGAACAATCAGCCCCAGCATTTT
TRBJ2-3 - TRBV24-1 TRBD2 CATSDPGLAGETDTQYF TGTGCCACCAGTGACCCGGGACTAGCGGGAGAGACAGATACGCAGTATTTT
TRBJ1-1 - TRBV10-2 - CASSESSRIGTEAFF TGCGCCAGCAGTGAGTCTTCCAGGATAGGGACTGAAGCTTTCTTT
TRBJ1-2 few TRBV12-3/TRBV12-4 TRBD1 CASSQQGANLYNYGYTF TGTGCCAGCAGCCAACAGGGGGCCAACCTCTATAACTATGGCTACACCTTC
TRBJ2-5 - TRBV11-2 TRBD2 CASSSPWSGTFGETQYF TGTGCCAGCAGCTCCCCGTGGAGCGGGACGTTCGGGGAGACCCAGTACTTC
TRBJ1-5 few TRBV6-2/TRBV6-3 - CASSYSEGLQHF TGTGCCAGCAGTTACTCGGAAGGTCTCCAGCATTTT
TRBJ2-1 - TRBV11-2 TRBD2 CASSLVSGRQGEQFF TGTGCCAGCAGCTTAGTAAGCGGGAGACAAGGTGAGCAGTTCTTC
TRBJ1-4 few TRBV3-1 - CASSPRVATNEKLFF TGTGCCAGCAGCCCCCGGGTGGCAACTAATGAAAAACTGTTTTTT
TRBJ2-1 many TRBV20-1 - CSARGQGGNEQFF TGCAGTGCTAGAGGTCAGGGGGGGAATGAGCAGTTCTTC
TRBJ2-3 - TRBV7-7 TRBD1 CASSPGTGEDTQYF TGTGCCAGCAGCCCCGGGACAGGGGAAGATACGCAGTATTTT
TRBJ2-3 few TRBV5-1 - CASSYTTGSRTDTQYF TGCGCCAGCAGTTATACTACAGGATCCCGGACAGATACGCAGTATTTT
TRBJ2-1 many TRBV10-3 TRBD2 CAITGTSGSMTYNEQFF TGTGCCATCACCGGGACTAGCGGGAGTATGACCTACAATGAGCAGTTCTTC
TRBJ1-2 - TRBV6-1 TRBD1 CASSEGSSGTGGIPLLGYTF TGTGCCAGCAGTGAAGGATCCTCCGGGACAGGGGGCATTCCCCTTCTTGGCTACACCTTC
TRBJ2-5 - TRBV20-1 TRBD2 CSARGTSGRPETQYF TGCAGTGCTAGGGGGACTAGCGGGAGACCAGAGACCCAGTACTTC
TRBJ2-1 few TRBV6-2/TRBV6-3 TRBD2 CASKLAGALNEQFF TGTGCCAGCAAACTAGCGGGGGCCCTCAATGAGCAGTTCTTC
TRBJ1-2 - TRBV10-2 - CASSDSREPRRGYGYTF TGCGCCAGCAGTGATTCGAGGGAGCCGCGACGGGGGTATGGCTACACCTTC
TRBJ1-1 - TRBV25-1 - CASSERPGSTEAFF TGTGCCAGCAGTGAACGACCAGGGAGCACTGAAGCTTTCTTT
TRBJ1-4 - TRBV5-6 - CASGPGLVWGEKLFF TGTGCCAGCGGCCCGGGCCTCGTTTGGGGTGAAAAACTGTTTTTT
TRBJ2-7 - TRBV10-3 - CAIRRTEGSYEQYF TGTGCCATCAGGAGGACCGAAGGATCCTACGAGCAGTACTTC
TRBJ1-1 few TRBV7-6 TRBD1 CASSPRGRQNTEAFF TGTGCCAGCAGCCCGAGGGGGCGGCAGAACACTGAAGCTTTCTTT
TRBJ2-3 - TRBV12-3/TRBV12-4 - CASSASPDTQYF TGTGCCAGCAGTGCCTCCCCAGATACGCAGTATTTT
TRBJ1-5 few TRBV5-1 - CASSLGAGSNQPQHF TGCGCCAGCAGCTTGGGGGCAGGGAGCAATCAGCCCCAGCATTTT
TRBJ2-3 many TRBV12-3/TRBV12-4 TRBD1 CASQGAGTDTQYF TGTGCCAGCCAGGGGGCGGGCACAGATACGCAGTATTTT
TRBJ1-2 - TRBV20-1 - CSARDRVGADGYTF TGCAGTGCTAGAGATCGGGTAGGGGCGGACGGCTACACCTTC
TRBJ2-1 many TRBV24-1 TRBD2 CATSDSGTSGAANNNDEQFF TGTGCCACCAGTGACTCGGGGACTAGCGGGGCGGCGAATAACAATGATGAGCAGTTCTTC
TRBJ2-1 few TRBV5-1 - CASSLQKPGEQFF TGCGCCAGCAGCTTGCAAAAACCCGGTGAGCAGTTCTTC
TRBJ2-5 few TRBV28 - CAALSPGGKTQYF TGTGCCGCCTTAAGCCCAGGGGGGAAGACCCAGTACTTC